The 25 T cell receptor beta chains given below trace back to one sample, sequenced in a study of blood T cell repertoires in COVID-19. Profiling relied on immunoSEQ multiplex PCR, and the TCRdb table lists in-frame clones only, not all of them. The sample records 150,000 to 200,000 clones, over 80% being singletons. Sequenced input: peripheral blood. Source of these receptors: a woman in her fifties or sixties who had recovered from COVID-19.

The V and J genes are TRBV5-1 and TRBJ2-1; TRBD2 aligns across 8 bases. The germline V gene has CDR1 SGHRS and CDR2 YFSETQ. J lost 4 bases, V lost 0 bases, and 3 bases had no gene match. The CDR3 runs to 15 residues. The CDR3 loop is CASSLVGGEYNEQFF. DNA of the CDR3: TGCGCCAGCAGCTTGGTCGGGGGGGAATACAATGAGCAGTTCTTC.

The gene calls are TRBV6-5 and TRBJ1-4, with TRBD1 matching over 8 bases. The germline V gene encodes CDR1 MNHEY and CDR2 SVGAGI. There are 14 residues in the CDR3. The ends lost 7 bases at V and 5 bases at J; junction bases unmatched: 6. CDR3 sequence (DNA): TGTGCCAGCACGACTCGACAGGGGAATGAAAAACTGTTTTTT. This codes for CASTTRQGNEKLFF.

The V gene is TRBV7-2, the J gene TRBJ2-6; the match to TRBD1 covers 8 bases. CDR1 is SGHTA and CDR2 is FQGNSA in the germline V gene. There are 18 residues in the CDR3. The junction had 6 bases not matched to a gene; V was cut back by 2 bases and J by 0 bases. CDR3 residues: CASSLRTGTLSGANVLTF. CDR3 in DNA: TGTGCCAGCAGCTTAAGGACAGGGACCCTCTCTGGGGCCAACGTCCTGACTTTC.

V gene TRBV19 combines with J gene TRBJ2-1; 11 nucleotides agree with TRBD2. The V and J ends lost 3 bases and 4 bases, in that order; junction bases with no gene match: 5. This CDR3 is 16 amino acids long. Germline V CDR1 and CDR2: LNHDA, SQIVND (reference sequence). DNA for the CDR3: TGTGCCAGTAGTATTTCTAGCGGGGGGCCTTACAATGAGCAGTTCTTC. Its translation: CASSISSGGPYNEQFF.

This rearrangement joins TRBV19 to TRBJ2-4; D possibly corresponds to TRBD2 (6 bases). V was cut by 3 bases and J by 0 bases, with 15 bases left in between. This CDR3 spans 17 amino acids. From germline, CDR1 is LNHDA and CDR2 SQIVND (reference sequence). CDR3 residues: CASSMSSGGLAKNIQYF. The CDR3 DNA reads TGTGCCAGTAGTATGTCTTCCGGAGGGTTAGCCAAAAACATTCAGTACTTC.

The table lists this clone with a count of one. This chain joins TRBV25-1 and TRBJ2-5; D may be TRBD2 (6 bases). This CDR3 spans 14 amino acids. CDR1 is MGHDK and CDR2 is SYGVNS in the germline V gene. The germline V and J ends were trimmed by 7 bases and 2 bases, with 14 bases remaining between them. CDR3 sequence reads: CASKTSGEQETQYF. The CDR3 DNA sequence: TGTGCCAGCAAGACTTCGGGGGAACAAGAGACCCAGTACTTC.

The chain combines TRBV7-9 with TRBJ2-2, with 7 bases identical to TRBD1. V lost 5 bases to trimming and J lost 8 bases; unmatched junction nucleotides: 5. Germline CDR1 reads SEHNR; CDR2 reads FQNEAQ (reference sequence). The CDR3 has 13 amino acids. CDR3 sequence (DNA): TGTGCCAGCAGCAGAATGGACAGGGGGGAGCTGTTTTTT. Amino acid sequence: CASSRMDRGELFF.

The gene calls are TRBV15 and TRBJ2-6; 10 bases are shared with TRBD1. The germline gives CDR1 LNHNV, CDR2 YYDKDF (reference sequence). V shed 9 bases and J 2 bases; nucleotides not matched to a gene: 1. CDR3 size: 14 residues. Written as DNA, the CDR3 is TGTGCCACAGGGACAGGGGCTGGGGCCAACGTCCTGACTTTC. This encodes CATGTGAGANVLTF.

This chain uses TRBV6-5 with TRBJ1-4, with 10 bases aligning to TRBD1. This CDR3 contains 14 residues. CDR1 is MNHEY, CDR2 SVGAGI, per germline. The ends lost 6 bases at V and 7 bases at J; junction bases unmatched: 5. Written as DNA, the CDR3 is TGTGCCAGCAGGGTCGGGACAGGGGCTGAAAAACTGTTTTTT. Residues: CASRVGTGAEKLFF.

The rearrangement joins TRBV30 to TRBJ2-3; possible D gene TRBD2, 7 bases. The germline V and J ends were trimmed by 2 bases and 1 base, with 16 bases remaining between them. Germline assignment: CDR1 GTSNPN and CDR2 SVGIG (reference sequence). The CDR3 consists of 16 residues. This CDR3 reads CAWSKGGGFGTDTQYF. CDR3 nucleotides: TGTGCCTGGAGTAAGGGGGGGGGCTTTGGCACAGATACGCAGTATTTT.

The chain employs TRBV24-1 and TRBJ2-4; D perhaps matches TRBD1 (6 bases). Germline V gene lookup returns CDR1 KGHDR and CDR2 SFDVKD. V was shortened by 9 bases and J by 4 bases, with 24 bases between the two germline ends. CDR3 length: 17 residues. This CDR3 reads CATLGRGGGGRKNIQYF. Here the CDR3 DNA reads TGTGCCACCTTAGGCAGGGGCGGTGGTGGTAGGAAAAACATTCAGTACTTC.

This clone was found a few times. The V call is TRBV4-3, the J call TRBJ1-4; TRBD1 agrees at 8 bases. Germline CDR1 is LGHNA and CDR2 is YSLEER. This CDR3 comprises 17 residues. V lost 0 bases and J lost 8; bases outside the gene matches: 11. The CDR3: CASSQDQGRGLREKLFF. DNA for the CDR3: TGCGCCAGCAGCCAAGATCAGGGCAGGGGGCTAAGAGAAAAACTGTTTTTT.

J is TRBJ2-7 and V is TRBV28; D possibly corresponds to TRBD1 (6 bases). Germline V gene data show CDR1 as MDHEN and CDR2 as SYDVKM. CDR3 length: 14 residues. Trimming took 3 bases from V and 3 from J, leaving 12 bases between them. The CDR3 nucleotides are TGTGCCAGCAGTTTGACAGGTTTGGGCTACGAGCAGTACTTC. The encoded protein is CASSLTGLGYEQYF.

The chain has TRBV28 and TRBJ2-3; weak D call: TRBD2 (5 bases). V was cut by 3 bases and J by 1 base, with 17 bases left in between. The V gene's germline CDR1 is MDHEN and CDR2 SYDVKM. This CDR3 is 17 amino acids long. The CDR3 protein is CASSFGDSTPRTDTQYF. The CDR3 coding sequence is TGTGCCAGCAGTTTCGGGGATTCGACTCCCCGCACAGATACGCAGTATTTT.

The rearrangement uses TRBV19 and TRBJ2-5, with 10 bases aligning to TRBD2. Germline values: CDR1 LNHDA, CDR2 SQIVND (reference sequence). The length of the CDR3 is 17 residues. Trimming at V came to 6 bases and at J to 5 bases, leaving 15 bases not matched to a gene. The chain's CDR3 is CASRPRASGGVVETQYF. The CDR3 region has the DNA TGTGCCAGTAGACCCCGAGCTAGCGGGGGTGTGGTTGAGACCCAGTACTTC.

The V gene is TRBV6-5, the J gene TRBJ1-5; TRBD1 matches 7 bases. CDR1 is MNHEY and CDR2 is SVGAGI in the germline V gene. This CDR3 is 14 amino acids long. V shed 6 bases, J shed 2 bases, and the junction held 4 bases outside the gene matches. This CDR3 reads CASSGGTGNQPQHF. The CDR3 DNA follows: TGTGCCAGCAGCGGTGGGACAGGCAATCAGCCCCAGCATTTT.

This clone was seen only a few times. The genes are TRBV20-1 and TRBJ2-7; 9 bases align to TRBD2. CDR1 is DFQATT, CDR2 SNEGSKA, per germline (reference sequence). This CDR3 contains 15 residues. Unmatched junction bases numbered 6, after V lost 3 bases and J lost 0 bases. CDR3 sequence reads: CSASALAGSSYEQYF. The CDR3 DNA follows: TGCAGTGCTAGTGCGCTAGCGGGGAGCTCCTACGAGCAGTACTTC.

V and J are TRBV11-2 and TRBJ1-3; the match to TRBD1 covers 7 bases. Germline CDR1 SGHAT, CDR2 FQNNGV. This CDR3 comprises 16 residues. The V segment lost 5 bases and the J segment 3 bases; nucleotides outside the gene matches: 10. The CDR3 DNA sequence: TGTGCCAGCAGCCCACGGCCAGGGGGTGATGGAAACACCATATATTTT. Protein product: CASSPRPGGDGNTIYF.

The rearrangement joins TRBV27 to TRBJ1-4; 11 bases line up with TRBD1. After removal of 9 bases from V and 6 bases from J, the junction contained 3 bases not matched to a gene. This CDR3 comprises 13 residues. Per germline, CDR1 MNHEY and CDR2 SMNVEV (reference sequence). This CDR3 reads CARSGQGDEKLFF. In DNA, the CDR3 is TGTGCCAGATCGGGACAGGGGGATGAAAAACTGTTTTTT.

This chain joins TRBV5-1 and TRBJ1-1; TRBD1 matches 10 bases. Germline V gene lookup returns CDR1 SGHRS and CDR2 YFSETQ. After removal of 5 bases from V and 5 bases from J, the junction contained 6 bases not matched to a gene. CDR3 length: 14 residues. The CDR3 nucleotides read TGCGCCAGCAGGAAGGGACAGGGGAAGACTGAAGCTTTCTTT. It codes for CASRKGQGKTEAFF.

The V gene is TRBV5-1, the J gene TRBJ2-1, with D perhaps TRBD2 (5 bases). The CDR3 totals 13 residues. Trimming took off 4 bases at V and 5 bases at J, with 10 bases between the two ends. CDR1 and CDR2 (germline): SGHRS, YFSETQ. The CDR3 DNA sequence: TGCGCCAGCAGCGGCGGACTTAACAATGAGCAGTTCTTC. This encodes CASSGGLNNEQFF.

The chain couples TRBV10-2 to TRBJ2-7; D is undetermined. This CDR3 comprises 14 residues. The germline V gene encodes CDR1 WSHSY and CDR2 SAAADI. V lost 7 bases and J lost 1, with 14 bases in between. The CDR3 reads CASTRKTQSYEQYF. The CDR3 DNA reads TGCGCCAGCACCCGAAAAACACAGTCCTACGAGCAGTACTTC.

This chain joins TRBV28 and TRBJ2-5; a weak D match, TRBD2 (7 bases). CDR1 and CDR2 (germline): MDHEN, SYDVKM. This CDR3 has 14 residues. Deletions cut 3 bases from V and 6 bases from J, with 14 bases between. In DNA, the CDR3 is TGTGCCAGCAGTTTTTGGGGGGGCGGGCAGACCCAGTACTTC. Amino acids: CASSFWGGGQTQYF.

V usage is TRBV7-2 and J usage is TRBJ2-7, with 7 positions matching TRBD1. CDR1 and CDR2 (germline): SGHTA, FQGNSA. J lost 5 bases, V lost 1 base, and 5 bases had no gene match. The CDR3 has 14 residues. The CDR3 protein is CASSLVRDSHEQYF. CDR3 coding DNA: TGTGCCAGCAGCTTAGTAAGGGACAGCCACGAGCAGTACTTC.

CDR3 loop: CASSYSPRGPGNTIYF. Here the CDR3 DNA reads TGTGCCAGCAGTTACTCCCCCAGGGGGCCTGGAAACACCATATATTTT. V gene TRBV6-5 combines with J gene TRBJ1-3; 8 bases match TRBD1. Losses at the gene ends were 0 bases for V and 2 bases for J; bases not matched to a gene: 3. This CDR3 is 16 amino acids long. Germline V CDR1 and CDR2: MNHEY, SVGAGI.